This T cell receptor beta chain was retrieved from a study of cytotoxic CD8 clonotypes in ibrutinib-treated CLL. Study-wide points: Public clonotypes occurred uncommonly; on treatment, they contracted or remained stable. Clonality grew at ibrutinib response; at progression, it decreased back toward baseline.

This CDR3 is 13 amino acids long. Germline CDR1 is SNHLY and CDR2 is FYNNEI. Trimming stripped 6 bases from V and 10 bases from J, with 16 bases between. Here immunoSEQ multiplex PCR was the method, and the copy in TCRdb shows in-frame clones only, minus some. The table lists over 65,000 clones, 68% of them singletons, with more than 4.5% in the top ten. About this clone itself: Its antigen is still unknown.

The V and J genes are TRBV2 and TRBJ2-1; D remains ambiguous. Sample: PBMCs, taken after 12 months of ibrutinib treatment. This clonotype originated in a human donor with chronic lymphocytic leukemia. The CDR3 nucleotides read TGTGCCAGCAGAGACCGGCCGAGGCAAGAGCAGTTCTTC. Its translation is CASRDRPRQEQFF. The variable domain in full, completed from reference TRBV2 and TRBJ2-1, reads EPEVTQTPSHQVTQMGQEVILRCVPISNHLYFYWYRQILGQKVEFLVSFYNNEISEKSEIFDDQFSVERPDGSNFTLKIRSTKLEDSAMYFCASRDRPRQEQFFGPGTRLTVL.